This TCR beta chain was identified in a study of CD8+ T cells in alopecia areata. Extracted RNA was reverse transcribed into cDNA, the sequencing template. Assay: immunoSEQ multiplex PCR; the TCRdb copy retains only in-frame clones and omits some. The table lists more than 100,000 clones, around three fifths of them singletons. This CDR3 has 13 residues. Germline CDR1 and CDR2: LGHNA and YNFKEQ. The germline V and J ends were trimmed by 0 bases and 7 bases, with 7 bases remaining between them. The receptor's source is a human donor with alopecia areata. The sample in question was CD4+ T cells sorted from blood, obtained at week 0. This sequence joins TRBV4-2 and TRBJ2-1; D is undetermined. CDR3 coding DNA: TGTGCCAGCAGCCAAGATTTTAGGAATGAGCAGTTCTTC. Translated, it gives CASSQDFRNEQFF.